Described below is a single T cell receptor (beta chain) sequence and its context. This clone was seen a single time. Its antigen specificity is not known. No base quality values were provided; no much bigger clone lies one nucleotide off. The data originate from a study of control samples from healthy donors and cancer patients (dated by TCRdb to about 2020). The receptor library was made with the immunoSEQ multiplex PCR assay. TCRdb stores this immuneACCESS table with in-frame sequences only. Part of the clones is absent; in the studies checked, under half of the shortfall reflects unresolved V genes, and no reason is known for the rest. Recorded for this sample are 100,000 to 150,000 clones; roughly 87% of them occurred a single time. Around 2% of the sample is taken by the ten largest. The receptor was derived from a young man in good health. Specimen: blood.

The sequence in DNA is TGTGCCAGTATAGGACAGGGAAACACCGGGGAGCTGTTTTTT. Translated, this is CASIGQGNTGELFF. The chain is assembled from TRBV19 and TRBJ2-2; a stretch of 8 junction bases matches TRBD1. The CDR3 runs 14 residues from the cysteine to the phenylalanine. The CDR3 DNA has 42 bases and is translated from base 1. Ends trimmed: V by 7 bases, J by 2 bases; bases unmatched to a gene: 3. According to the germline V gene (reference sequence), CDR1 reads LNHDA and CDR2 reads SQIVND.